This T cell receptor beta chain originates from a study of spatial heterogeneity in lung cancer. Turning to the study itself: Detected beta-chain sequences consistently exceeded alpha-chain sequences. In raw reads, more than nine appearances on average were recorded for each unique TCR and UMI combination.

This clonotype was seen at least ten times. Within a library made for alpha chains, this beta chain is off target, and its count is uninformative. TCRdb used MiXCR to reprocess the 5' RACE reads, holding one entry per CDR3 protein. The sample records roughly 2,600 distinct CDR3 sequences, about 4.4% being singletons. The CDR3 contains 14 residues. Germline CDR1 is SGHRS and CDR2 is YFSETQ. Trimming cost V 4 bases and J 7 bases; bases outside gene matches: 2. Time point: sample taken at primary tumor resection. TCRs were sequenced from unsorted whole RNA of tumor, nontumor lung or PBMC. A total of approximately 70 untreated early-stage non-small cell lung cancer patients served as donors.

The input for sequencing was normal lung tissue next to the tumor, taken at surgery. The receptor's source is a female donor with early-stage non-small cell lung cancer. The V call is TRBV5-1, the J call TRBJ2-2; 12 nucleotides align to TRBD2. CDR3 amino acids: CASSRTSGDGELFF. The CDR3 DNA reads TGCGCCAGCAGCCGGACTAGCGGGGACGGGGAGCTGTTTTTT.